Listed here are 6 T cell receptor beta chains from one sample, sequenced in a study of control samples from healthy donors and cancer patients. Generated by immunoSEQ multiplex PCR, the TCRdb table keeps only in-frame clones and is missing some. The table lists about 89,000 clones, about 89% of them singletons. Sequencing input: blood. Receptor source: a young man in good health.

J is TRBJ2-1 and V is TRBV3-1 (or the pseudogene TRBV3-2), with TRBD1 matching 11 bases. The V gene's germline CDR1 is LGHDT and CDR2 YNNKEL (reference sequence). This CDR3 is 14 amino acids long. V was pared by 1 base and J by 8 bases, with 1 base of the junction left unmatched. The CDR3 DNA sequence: TGTGCCAGCAGCCAAGGGACAGGGGGCTATGAGCAGTTCTTC. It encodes CASSQGTGGYEQFF.

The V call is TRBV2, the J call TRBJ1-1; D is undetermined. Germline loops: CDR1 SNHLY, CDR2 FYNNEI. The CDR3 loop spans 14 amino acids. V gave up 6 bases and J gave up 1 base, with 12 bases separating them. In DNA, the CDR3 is TGTGCCAGCAGCCTTATCTCGGGGAACACTGAAGCTTTCTTT. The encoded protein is CASSLISGNTEAFF.

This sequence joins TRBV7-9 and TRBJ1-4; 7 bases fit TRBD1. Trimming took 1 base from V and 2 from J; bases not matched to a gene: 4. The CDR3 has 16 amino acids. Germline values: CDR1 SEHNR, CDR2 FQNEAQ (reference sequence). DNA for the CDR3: TGTGCCAGCAGCTTAGGCACAGGGGACACTAATGAAAAACTGTTTTTT. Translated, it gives CASSLGTGDTNEKLFF.

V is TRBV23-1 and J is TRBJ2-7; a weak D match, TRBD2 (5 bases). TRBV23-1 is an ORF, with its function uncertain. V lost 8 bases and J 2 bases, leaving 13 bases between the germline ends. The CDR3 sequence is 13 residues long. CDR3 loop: CASLGVPPYEQYV. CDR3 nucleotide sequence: TGCGCCAGCCTCGGGGTACCTCCCTACGAGCAGTACGTC.

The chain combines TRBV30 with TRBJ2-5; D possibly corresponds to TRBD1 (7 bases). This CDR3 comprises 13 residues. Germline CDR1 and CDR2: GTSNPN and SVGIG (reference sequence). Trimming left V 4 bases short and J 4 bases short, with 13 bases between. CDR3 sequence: CAWTRQGGETQYF. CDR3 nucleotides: TGTGCCTGGACTCGTCAGGGGGGAGAGACCCAGTACTTC.

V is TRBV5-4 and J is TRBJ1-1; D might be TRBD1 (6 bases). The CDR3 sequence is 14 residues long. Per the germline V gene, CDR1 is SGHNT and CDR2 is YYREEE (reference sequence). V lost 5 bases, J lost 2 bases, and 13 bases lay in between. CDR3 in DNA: TGTGCCAGCAGAGAGGGGGGAGGAAACACTGAAGCTTTCTTT. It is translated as CASREGGGNTEAFF.